This T cell receptor (beta chain) derives from a study of OX40 agonist ivuxolimab in advanced cancers. Regarding the research as a whole: Ivuxolimab, which targeted the costimulatory receptor OX40 (CD134), was an agonistic, fully human IgG2 monoclonal antibody. Partial responses occurred in three dose-escalation patients: two with cutaneous melanoma and one with hepatocellular carcinoma. Patients were allowed to have had prior anti-PD-1, anti-PD-L1 or anti-CTLA-4 therapy, and around 40% of the dose-escalation patients had previously received checkpoint inhibitors. Peripheral TCRbeta sequencing was intended to test whether TCR sequence diversity was altered and clonal T-cell expansion was caused by ivuxolimab. Among the approximately 54 dose-escalation patients, approximately 20 had hepatocellular carcinoma, 15 melanoma, 9 renal cell carcinoma and 9 head and neck cancer. Intravenous ivuxolimab was administered to patients every 2 weeks at six dose levels: 0.01, 0.1, 0.3, 1.5, 3 and 10 mg/kg. The monotherapy dose-escalation portion (N ≈ 55 patients) of the phase I ivuxolimab trial is reported in the paper. In the dose-escalation cohort, 70% to 85% of patients were male, and the mean age was roughly 60 years with a range of about 20 to 80. Overall study results and their limits: At doses of 0.1 to 3.0 mg/kg, clonal expansion of both CD4+ and CD8+ blood T cells was observed from baseline to week 6. On average, CD8+ T cells showed more expanded clones than CD4+ T cells after ivuxolimab. Low levels of normalized T-cell clonal expansion were also seen in some patients who did not respond. Antigen specificity was not determined for the clonally expanded peripheral T cells. In the 0.1-3.0 mg/kg groups, partial responders were among the patients with the lowest normalized peripheral clonal expansion, particularly in CD8+ T cells.

Germline trimming: 3 bases from V, 8 bases from J; junction bases outside gene matches: 12. The CDR3 starts with the cysteine, ends with the phenylalanine, and has 16 residues. The kept DNA is CDR3 alone, 48 bases in frame from the first base. The CDR1 and CDR2 encoded by the germline V gene are SGDLS and YYNGEE. The trial excluded patients who had a history of autoimmune disease or were on systemic immunosuppression. Peripheral blood for TCR sequencing was collected from all dose cohorts at baseline, on cycle 4 day 1, and on cycle 7 day 1. Samples were obtained from an open-label, multicenter, first-in-human phase I dose-escalation trial of ivuxolimab. Adults with locally advanced or metastatic head and neck squamous cell, hepatocellular, melanoma or renal cell carcinoma were enrolled in the trial. CD4+ and CD8+ T cells were sorted separately from peripheral blood before TCR sequencing. Notes on this clone: Its antigen is unknown. Base qualities are missing; no much larger clone stands one base away.

For sequencing of the TCRbeta CDR3 region, genomic DNA was extracted from the sorted cells. TCRbeta CDR3 regions were sequenced using the immunoSEQ Assay. TCRdb limited this immuneACCESS table to in-frame rearrangements with V and J called. A share of clones is missing; checked studies link under half to unresolved V genes, and the rest is unexplained. The sample has 75,000 to 100,000 clones on record, approximately 84% of them singletons. The biggest ten clones account for about 5.5% of the sample. The clonotype was recovered from an adult with an advanced solid tumor such as melanoma, head and neck, liver or kidney cancer. The chain joins TRBV9 to TRBJ2-1; 9 bases in the junction line up with TRBD2. Sequenced material: CD4+ or CD8+ T cells sorted from blood, taken in a trial of the OX40 agonist ivuxolimab. The CDR3 region reads CASSGGGGAFVDEQFF. The sequence in DNA is TGTGCCAGCAGCGGCGGCGGGGGGGCCTTTGTAGATGAGCAGTTCTTC.